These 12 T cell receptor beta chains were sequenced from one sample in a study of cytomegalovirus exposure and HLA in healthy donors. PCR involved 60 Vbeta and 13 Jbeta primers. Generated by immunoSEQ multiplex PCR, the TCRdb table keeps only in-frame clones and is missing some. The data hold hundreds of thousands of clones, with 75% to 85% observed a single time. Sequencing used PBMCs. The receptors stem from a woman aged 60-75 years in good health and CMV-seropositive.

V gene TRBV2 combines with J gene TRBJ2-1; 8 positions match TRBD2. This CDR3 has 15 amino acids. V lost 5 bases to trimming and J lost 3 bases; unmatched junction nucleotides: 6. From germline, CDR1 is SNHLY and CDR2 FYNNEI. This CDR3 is CASSLSGSGYNEQFF. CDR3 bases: TGTGCCAGCAGTCTAAGCGGGAGTGGCTACAATGAGCAGTTCTTC.

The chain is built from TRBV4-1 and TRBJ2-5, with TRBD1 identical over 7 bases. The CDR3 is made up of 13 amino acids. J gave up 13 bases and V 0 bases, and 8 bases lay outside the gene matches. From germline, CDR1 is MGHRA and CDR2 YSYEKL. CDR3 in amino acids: CASSQDSEGGRYF. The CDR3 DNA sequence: TGCGCCAGCAGCCAAGATAGTGAAGGGGGCCGGTACTTC.

The CDR3 region is CAWSNQGYEQYF. As DNA, the CDR3 is TGTGCCTGGAGCAACCAGGGTTACGAGCAGTACTTC. This chain links TRBV30 with TRBJ2-7, with D possibly matching TRBD1 (5 bases). This CDR3 region has 12 residues. Trimming stripped 3 bases from V and 4 bases from J, with 10 bases between. CDR1 is GTSNPN and CDR2 is SVGIG in the germline V gene (reference sequence).

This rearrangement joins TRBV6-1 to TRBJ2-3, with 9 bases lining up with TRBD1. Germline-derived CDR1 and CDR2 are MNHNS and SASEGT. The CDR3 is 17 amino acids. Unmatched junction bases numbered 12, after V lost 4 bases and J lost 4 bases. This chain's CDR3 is CASSARTGAWGADTQYF. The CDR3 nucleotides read TGTGCCAGCAGTGCCAGGACAGGGGCATGGGGGGCAGATACGCAGTATTTT.

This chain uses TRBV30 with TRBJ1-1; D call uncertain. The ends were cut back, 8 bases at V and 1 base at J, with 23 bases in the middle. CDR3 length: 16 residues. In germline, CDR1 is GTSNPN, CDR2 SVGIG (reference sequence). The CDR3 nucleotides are TGTGCCCACGACCCTGGCGGCGCGGGATGGAACACTGAAGCTTTCTTT. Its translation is CAHDPGGAGWNTEAFF.

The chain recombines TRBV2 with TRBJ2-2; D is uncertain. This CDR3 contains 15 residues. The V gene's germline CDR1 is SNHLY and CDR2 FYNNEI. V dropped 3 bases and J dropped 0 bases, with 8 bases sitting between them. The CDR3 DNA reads TGTGCCAGCAGTGATCGCAGGACGAACACCGGGGAGCTGTTTTTT. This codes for CASSDRRTNTGELFF. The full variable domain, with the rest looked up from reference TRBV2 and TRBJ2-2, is EPEVTQTPSHQVTQMGQEVILRCVPISNHLYFYWYRQILGQKVEFLVSFYNNEISEKSEIFDDQFSVERPDGSNFTLKIRSTKLEDSAMYFCASSDRRTNTGELFFGEGSRLTVL.

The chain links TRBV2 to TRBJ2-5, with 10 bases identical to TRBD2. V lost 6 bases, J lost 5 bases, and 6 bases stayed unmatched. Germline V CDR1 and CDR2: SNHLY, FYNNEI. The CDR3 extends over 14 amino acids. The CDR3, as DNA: TGTGCCAGCAGCCTGACAGCGGGGGGGGAGACCCAGTACTTC. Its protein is CASSLTAGGETQYF.

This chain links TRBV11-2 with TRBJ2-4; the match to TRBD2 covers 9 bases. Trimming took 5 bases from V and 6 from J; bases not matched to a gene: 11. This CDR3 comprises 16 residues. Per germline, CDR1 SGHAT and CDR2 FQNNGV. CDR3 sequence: CASSPRTSVGGNIQYF. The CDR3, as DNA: TGTGCCAGCAGCCCGCGGACTAGCGTGGGGGGAAACATTCAGTACTTC.

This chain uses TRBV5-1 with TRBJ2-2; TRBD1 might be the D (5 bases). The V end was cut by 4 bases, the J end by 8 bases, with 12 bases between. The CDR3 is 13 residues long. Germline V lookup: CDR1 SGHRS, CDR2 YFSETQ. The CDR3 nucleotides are TGCGCCAGCAGCAACCAGGGCAGTGGGGAGCTGTTTTTT. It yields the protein CASSNQGSGELFF.

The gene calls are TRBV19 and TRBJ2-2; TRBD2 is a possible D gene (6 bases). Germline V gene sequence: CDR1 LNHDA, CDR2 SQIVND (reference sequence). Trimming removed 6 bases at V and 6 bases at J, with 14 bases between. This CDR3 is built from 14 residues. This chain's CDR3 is CASREGWLAGELFF. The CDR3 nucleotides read TGTGCCAGTAGGGAGGGCTGGCTCGCCGGGGAGCTGTTTTTT.

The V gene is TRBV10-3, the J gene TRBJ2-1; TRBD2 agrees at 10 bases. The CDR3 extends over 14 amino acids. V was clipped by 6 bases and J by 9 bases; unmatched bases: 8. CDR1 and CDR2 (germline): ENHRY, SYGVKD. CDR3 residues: CAISASGGLGEQFF. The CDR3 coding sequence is TGTGCCATCAGCGCTAGCGGGGGCCTCGGTGAGCAGTTCTTC.

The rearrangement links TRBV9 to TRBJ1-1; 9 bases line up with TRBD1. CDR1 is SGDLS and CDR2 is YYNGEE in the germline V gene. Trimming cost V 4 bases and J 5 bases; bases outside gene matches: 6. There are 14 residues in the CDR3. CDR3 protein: CASSPRTGETEAFF. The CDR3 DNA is TGTGCCAGCAGCCCTAGGACAGGGGAAACTGAAGCTTTCTTT.